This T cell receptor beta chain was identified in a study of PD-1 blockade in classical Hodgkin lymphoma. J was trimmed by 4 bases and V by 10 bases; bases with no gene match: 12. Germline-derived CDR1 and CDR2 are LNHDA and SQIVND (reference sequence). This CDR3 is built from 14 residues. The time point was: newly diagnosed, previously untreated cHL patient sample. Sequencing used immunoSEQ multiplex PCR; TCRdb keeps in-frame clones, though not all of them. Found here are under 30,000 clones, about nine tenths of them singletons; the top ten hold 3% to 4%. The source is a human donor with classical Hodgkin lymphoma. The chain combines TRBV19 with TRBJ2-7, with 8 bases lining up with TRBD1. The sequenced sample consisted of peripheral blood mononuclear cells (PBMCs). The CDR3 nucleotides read TGTGCCACCCGAAAGGACAGGGAACAATACGAGCAGTACTTC. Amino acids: CATRKDREQYEQYF.